This TCR beta chain was documented in a study of cytomegalovirus exposure and HLA in healthy donors. Study-level information: When 350 to 500 donors were genotyped, about 80% of them were found to fall in the Caucasian-associated ancestry cluster.

PCR amplification relied on 60 Vbeta primers (plus 13 Jbeta primers). Assay used: immunoSEQ multiplex PCR; TCRdb lists only in-frame clones, some missing. The repertoire holds around 90,000 clones, with around nine tenths as singletons. To note about this clone: Its specificity is not known.

V was clipped by 0 bases and J by 1 base; unmatched bases: 5. Germline V lookup: CDR1 SGHRS, CDR2 YFSETQ. The CDR3 length is 16 residues. The study, taken as a whole, reports: In vitro assays verified that a few CMV-associated chains recognized CMV antigens specifically.

Sequencing was performed on PBMCs. The chain uses TRBV5-1 and TRBJ2-5; 8 bases align to TRBD2. The TCR sequence derives from a man younger than 45 in good health and CMV-seropositive. The CDR3 DNA sequence: TGCGCCAGCAGCTTGGTCGCGGGAGGTCTCCAAGAGACCCAGTACTTC. Residues: CASSLVAGGLQETQYF.